Sequencing of this TCR beta chain was carried out in a study of T cell clonality in common variable immunodeficiency. CDR1 and CDR2 (germline): KGHSH, LQKENI. This CDR3 comprises 13 residues. V dropped 6 bases and J dropped 0 bases, with 8 bases sitting between them. There are many counts of this clone. The antigen is not known. Read sequence stops 3 residues before the CDR3 end, and the germline J gene provides the missing end. Whole-study results and caveats: CVID patient heterogeneity limited repertoire-clinical complication correlations. What drives increased CVID clonality needs T cell subpopulation sequencing. TCRbeta clonality was increased in CVID versus healthy controls.

Patients and controls were mostly of Caucasian heritage. Only in-frame clones appear in the TCRdb table, and some are missing; sequencing was by immunoSEQ multiplex PCR. This sample carries about 64,000 clones, none of them present only once. V is TRBV18 and J is TRBJ1-1; the D gene is possibly TRBD1 (6 bases). This TCR came from a person aged 18 to 75 in good health. What was sequenced was peripheral blood mononuclear cells. CDR3 amino acids: CASSEGVNTEAFF. The sequenced part of the CDR3 DNA is TGTGCCAGCTCGGAGGGGGTGAACACTGAA.